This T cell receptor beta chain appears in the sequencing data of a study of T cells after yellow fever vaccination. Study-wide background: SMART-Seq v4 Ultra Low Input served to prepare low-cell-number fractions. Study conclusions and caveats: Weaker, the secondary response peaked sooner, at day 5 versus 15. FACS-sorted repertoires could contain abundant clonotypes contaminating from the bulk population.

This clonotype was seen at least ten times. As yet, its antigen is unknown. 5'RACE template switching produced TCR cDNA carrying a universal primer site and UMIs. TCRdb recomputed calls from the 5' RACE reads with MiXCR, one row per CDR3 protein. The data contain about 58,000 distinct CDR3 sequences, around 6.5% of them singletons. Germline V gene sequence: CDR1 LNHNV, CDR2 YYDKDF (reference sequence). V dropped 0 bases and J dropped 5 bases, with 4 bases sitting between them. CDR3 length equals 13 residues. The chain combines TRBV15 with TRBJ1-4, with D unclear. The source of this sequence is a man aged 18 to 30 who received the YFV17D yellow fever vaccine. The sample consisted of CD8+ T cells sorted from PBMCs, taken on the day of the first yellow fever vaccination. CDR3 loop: CATSREGNEKLFF. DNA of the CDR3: TGTGCCACCAGCAGAGAAGGGAATGAAAAACTGTTTTTT.